This TCR beta chain was captured in a study of OX40 agonist ivuxolimab in advanced cancers. Across the study: Antecedent anti-PD-1, anti-PD-L1 or anti-CTLA-4 therapy was permissible, with 40% having received some.

Libraries were prepared by immunoSEQ multiplex PCR; TCRdb keeps only in-frame clonotypes and omits some of them. The data hold over 50,000 clones, with approximately 90% observed a single time. Germline V CDR1 and CDR2: KGHSH, LQKENI. CDR3 length: 15 residues. Between the trimmed V and J ends, which lost 3 bases and 5 bases, there was a span of 13 bases. Patients with autoimmune history or systemic immunosuppression were excluded. In its sample, this clone ranks as medium-sized (0.01 to 0.1%). This chain connects TRBV18 to TRBJ1-4, with unresolved D. The sequencing used CD4+ or CD8+ T cells sorted from blood, collected in a trial of the OX40 agonist ivuxolimab. The clonotype originates from an adult with an advanced solid tumor such as melanoma, head and neck, liver or kidney cancer. In nucleotides, the CDR3 is TGTGCCAGCTCACCCCGGGCCGATAAGAATGAAAAACTGTTTTTT. As protein: CASSPRADKNEKLFF. Full variable domain (rest looked up from reference TRBV18 and TRBJ1-4): NAGVMQNPRHLVRRRGQEARLRCSPMKGHSHVYWYRQLPEEGLKFMVYLQKENIIDESGMPKERFSAEFPKEGPSILRIQQVVRGDSAAYFCASSPRADKNEKLFFGSGTQLSVL.